This TCR beta chain was sequenced for a study of cytomegalovirus exposure and HLA in healthy donors. Study as a whole: Earlier, 95 million to 130 million unique TCR beta sequences were recovered from roughly 180 million T cells by an analysis.

It was with 60 Vbeta and 13 Jbeta primers that the PCR ran. The repertoire was sequenced with immunoSEQ multiplex PCR; TCRdb's copy has only in-frame clones and lacks some. This sample yields some 140,000 clones, of which 66% are seen a single time; around 1.6% belongs to the top ten. This clone appeared a few times. Its target is not known. The V and J ends lost 3 bases and 1 base, in that order; junction bases with no gene match: 3. CDR1 and CDR2 from the germline V gene are SGHTA and FQGTGA. This CDR3 region has 15 residues. Study results and caveats: Reportedly, HLA-A and HLA-B alleles of most subjects were accurately predicted from TCR beta. The presence/absence work took it that sequencing depth was about the same across donors. Earlier findings revealed that most TCR beta V segments proved productive either about 87% or about 30% of the time.

The sample was PBMCs. V is TRBV7-3 and J is TRBJ1-1, with 9 bases identical to TRBD1. This clonotype originated in a human donor in good health. The CDR3 region has the DNA TGTGCCAGCAGCTTTACAGGGGGCGGGAACACTGAAGCTTTCTTT. Its protein product is CASSFTGGGNTEAFF.